This TCR beta chain was recovered during a study of blood T cell repertoires in COVID-19. This clone appeared a single time. Libraries were prepared by immunoSEQ multiplex PCR; TCRdb keeps only in-frame clonotypes and omits some of them. This sample yields approximately 120,000 clones, of which around 63% are seen a single time; 2% to 2.5% belongs to the top ten. The junction had 3 bases not matched to a gene; V was cut back by 0 bases and J by 6 bases. Germline CDR1 SGDLS, CDR2 YYNGEE. The CDR3 extends over 17 amino acids. Sequenced sample: peripheral blood. The genes are TRBV9 and TRBJ2-2; the match to TRBD2 covers 15 bases. This clonotype was sampled from a woman in her seventies with acute or convalescent COVID-19. The CDR3 nucleotides read TGTGCCAGCAGCGTAGTAGGACTAGCGGGAGGGTCCGGGGAGCTGTTTTTT. It specifies CASSVVGLAGGSGELFF.